These T cell receptor beta chains were read from a single sample in a study of blood T cells in healthy people across ages. TCRdb reanalysed the 5' RACE reads using MiXCR and keeps one entry per CDR3 protein. The sample lists 1.5 million to 2 million distinct CDR3 sequences; 49% were seen once. Sample: blood. Every receptor here comes from a woman in her forties in good health. Both conserved end residues are part of each CDR3. The D gene is left open where the match is weak.

v_gene: TRBV9
d_gene: -
j_gene: TRBJ2-1
CDR3aa: CASSPREQFF

v_gene: TRBV4-3
d_gene: TRBD2
j_gene: TRBJ2-1
CDR3aa: CASSQFSGGMETQFF

v_gene: TRBV4-1
d_gene: -
j_gene: TRBJ2-1
CDR3aa: CASSLSATYNEQFF

v_gene: TRBV7-2
d_gene: -
j_gene: TRBJ1-1
CDR3aa: CASSLVSGSGTEAFF

v_gene: TRBV4-3
d_gene: TRBD1
j_gene: TRBJ2-1
CDR3aa: CASSQGQGAGDEQFF

v_gene: TRBV6-2/TRBV6-3
d_gene: -
j_gene: TRBJ2-5
CDR3aa: CASSNTVEQYF

v_gene: TRBV2
d_gene: -
j_gene: TRBJ2-1
CDR3aa: CASIPPSSYNEQFF

v_gene: TRBV6-6
d_gene: -
j_gene: TRBJ1-2
CDR3aa: CASSLATNDGYTF

v_gene: TRBV25-1
d_gene: -
j_gene: TRBJ1-2
CDR3aa: CASSAGGLNGYTF

v_gene: TRBV6-5
d_gene: TRBD2
j_gene: TRBJ2-1
CDR3aa: CASSSGTSRLGSYNEQFF

v_gene: TRBV5-6
d_gene: TRBD1
j_gene: TRBJ2-1
CDR3aa: CASSPLQDRDRQFF

v_gene: TRBV4-3
d_gene: -
j_gene: TRBJ2-1
CDR3aa: CASSQERADSYNEQFF

v_gene: TRBV7-2
d_gene: TRBD2
j_gene: -
CDR3aa: CASSPRTSEGRETQYF

v_gene: TRBV11-2
d_gene: -
j_gene: TRBJ1-3
CDR3aa: CAGSPQYSGNTIYF

v_gene: TRBV3-1
d_gene: TRBD1
j_gene: TRBJ1-2
CDR3aa: CASSQEEGASNGYTF

v_gene: TRBV20-1
d_gene: -
j_gene: TRBJ2-5
CDR3aa: CSASGSKHEQYF

v_gene: TRBV24-1
d_gene: -
j_gene: TRBJ2-1
CDR3aa: CATSDLGDPIGANEQFF

v_gene: TRBV9
d_gene: -
j_gene: TRBJ2-1
CDR3aa: CASSVETPGDEQFF

v_gene: TRBV7-9
d_gene: TRBD2
j_gene: TRBJ2-1
CDR3aa: CASSFYGASGVLVHEQFF

v_gene: TRBV28
d_gene: -
j_gene: TRBJ1-2
CDR3aa: CASSFGAYGYTF

v_gene: TRBV29-1
d_gene: -
j_gene: TRBJ1-2
CDR3aa: CSVLPFETELKGYTF

v_gene: TRBV4-2
d_gene: -
j_gene: TRBJ2-3
CDR3aa: CASSRRDLVTDTQYF

v_gene: TRBV24-1
d_gene: -
j_gene: TRBJ2-7
CDR3aa: CATSDSTGQSPSSYEQYF

v_gene: TRBV4-2
d_gene: -
j_gene: TRBJ1-1
CDR3aa: CASSQEIMDGTEAFF

v_gene: TRBV10-2
d_gene: TRBD2
j_gene: TRBJ2-7
CDR3aa: CASSDGTTYEQYF

v_gene: TRBV6-5
d_gene: TRBD1
j_gene: TRBJ1-2
CDR3aa: CASSQGQVYTF

v_gene: TRBV7-2
d_gene: -
j_gene: TRBJ1-2
CDR3aa: CASSLGRGGYTF

v_gene: TRBV21-1
d_gene: -
j_gene: TRBJ2-6
CDR3aa: CASSKGRKSNSGANVLTF

v_gene: TRBV24-1
d_gene: -
j_gene: TRBJ1-2
CDR3aa: CATSDPTTGFNYGYTF

v_gene: TRBV7-2
d_gene: -
j_gene: TRBJ2-5
CDR3aa: CASSLASAGLRQETQYF

v_gene: TRBV18
d_gene: TRBD2
j_gene: TRBJ2-1
CDR3aa: CASSPQGLAAYNEQFF

v_gene: TRBV15
d_gene: -
j_gene: TRBJ1-4
CDR3aa: CATSRDRRGDGKLFF

v_gene: TRBV7-8
d_gene: -
j_gene: TRBJ2-1
CDR3aa: CASSPRQGESYNEQFF

v_gene: TRBV3-1
d_gene: -
j_gene: -
CDR3aa: CASSHPGRMQETQFF

v_gene: TRBV6-5
d_gene: -
j_gene: TRBJ2-4
CDR3aa: CASSYSGGRSDLAKNIQYF

v_gene: TRBV7-2
d_gene: -
j_gene: TRBJ1-2
CDR3aa: CASSLAVSNYGYTF

v_gene: TRBV4-3
d_gene: -
j_gene: -
CDR3aa: CASSQEVEGNEQYF

v_gene: TRBV28
d_gene: -
j_gene: -
CDR3aa: CASTVMGVDEQYF

v_gene: TRBV3-1
d_gene: -
j_gene: TRBJ2-1
CDR3aa: CASSPMDRYNEQFF

v_gene: TRBV3-1
d_gene: -
j_gene: TRBJ1-6
CDR3aa: CASSQGSNSNSPLHF

v_gene: TRBV20-1
d_gene: -
j_gene: TRBJ2-5
CDR3aa: CSAKSWETQYF

v_gene: TRBV21-1
d_gene: -
j_gene: TRBJ1-2
CDR3aa: CANSNGGAMGVRDYGYTF

v_gene: TRBV5-1
d_gene: TRBD2
j_gene: TRBJ2-3
CDR3aa: CASSLGTGGKARTDTQYF

v_gene: TRBV24-1
d_gene: TRBD2
j_gene: TRBJ2-1
CDR3aa: CATSDQKMGLARSLDEQFF

v_gene: TRBV7-8
d_gene: -
j_gene: TRBJ1-6
CDR3aa: CASSLGGNNNSPLHF

v_gene: TRBV7-2
d_gene: TRBD1
j_gene: TRBJ1-1
CDR3aa: CASSLPALTGIDTEAFF

v_gene: TRBV29-1
d_gene: TRBD1
j_gene: TRBJ2-7
CDR3aa: CSVEGTGYDEQYF

v_gene: TRBV7-2
d_gene: TRBD2
j_gene: TRBJ2-7
CDR3aa: CASSLNQRGHEQYF

v_gene: TRBV6-1
d_gene: -
j_gene: TRBJ1-2
CDR3aa: CASSEEYVGIPIYGYTF